This TCR beta chain was identified during a study of chemoradiotherapy in HPV16-positive cancers. This clone was observed a few times. TCRdb's table, derived via immunoSEQ multiplex PCR, lists solely in-frame clones and lacks some. The sample yields approximately 27,000 clones, 84% seen once. Deletions cut 0 bases from V and 8 bases from J, with 8 bases between. Germline V CDR1 and CDR2: GTSNPN, SVGIG (reference sequence). The length of the CDR3 is 12 residues. This chain links TRBV30 with TRBJ2-1; D possibly corresponds to TRBD2 (5 bases). Sequenced here: blood, sampled from a patient who underwent chemoradiotherapy. The origin of this receptor is a human donor with HPV-associated anogenital cancer. The CDR3, as DNA: TGTGCCTGGAGTGTTCTAGCCGATGAGCAGTTCTTC. Amino acids: CAWSVLADEQFF.